These 22 T cell receptor beta chains were all obtained from the same sample, sequenced in a study of a mutant IDH1 vaccine in newly diagnosed glioma listed by TCRdb under 2021. This specimen's time point label, interpreted: week 23, last vaccination. Each vaccine dose was 300 ug of a 20-mer mutant IDH1 peptide in Montanide, given subcutaneously with topical imiquimod. These receptors have no known antigen. Library preparation was by the immunoSEQ multiplex PCR assay. TCRdb's version of the immuneACCESS table is confined to in-frame rearrangements and falls short of the full clone set. An unresolved V gene accounts for under half of the shortfall where checked; the remainder is of unknown origin. Across this sample there are about 56,000 clones, with 75% to 90% seen only once. Jointly, the top ten make up around 1.5% of the sample. Sequenced material: PBMCs, taken from a glioma patient whose treatment included an IDH1 peptide vaccine. The receptors were sampled from a man between 40 and 49 years old with glioma.

The gene calls are TRBV25-1 and TRBJ2-3; TRBD2 is a possible D gene (6 bases). The CDR3 length is 13 residues. CDR1 and CDR2 (germline): MGHDK, SYGVNS. The germline V and J ends were trimmed by 7 bases and 4 bases, with 12 bases remaining between them. CDR3 DNA: TGTGCCAGCACGGAGGGAGTCTCAGATACGCAGTATTTT. It codes for CASTEGVSDTQYF.

V usage is TRBV29-1 and J usage is TRBJ1-1, with a weak D call TRBD1 (6 bases). V dropped 7 bases and J dropped 4 bases, with 16 bases sitting between them. The length of the CDR3 is 13 residues. Germline V lookup: CDR1 SQVTM, CDR2 ANQGSEA. CDR3 amino acids: CSGSKGGSTEAFF. For the CDR3, the DNA is TGCAGCGGGAGCAAGGGGGGAAGCACTGAAGCTTTCTTT. Full variable domain (rest looked up from reference TRBV29-1 and TRBJ1-1): SAVISQKPSRDICQRGTSLTIQCQVDSQVTMMFWYRQQPGQSLTLIATANQGSEATYESGFVIDKFPISRPNLTFSTLTVSNMSPEDSSIYLCSGSKGGSTEAFFGQGTRLTVV.

V and J are TRBV12-5 and TRBJ2-7; D is undetermined. The CDR3 has 11 amino acids. Trimming cost V 6 bases and J 6 bases, with 9 bases left between them. Per germline, CDR1 LGHNT and CDR2 FRNRAP. CDR3 nucleotide sequence: TGTGCTAGTGGGTGGTCCGCCGAGCAGTACTTC. It specifies CASGWSAEQYF.

The chain carries TRBV7-2 and TRBJ2-2, with D tentatively TRBD2 (5 bases). Germline V lookup: CDR1 SGHTA, CDR2 FQGNSA. V shed 1 base and J shed 5 bases, with 11 bases lying between them. The CDR3 totals 15 residues. The CDR3 nucleotides read TGTGCCAGCAGCTTAGAAGTCAGGACTACCGGGGAGCTGTTTTTT. Translated, it gives CASSLEVRTTGELFF.

The CDR3 spells CASTPGASGSGEQFF. In DNA, the CDR3 is TGCGCCAGCACCCCAGGGGCTAGCGGGAGCGGTGAGCAGTTCTTC. The rearrangement links TRBV5-1 to TRBJ2-1, with TRBD2 matching over 10 bases. Germline V gene sequence: CDR1 SGHRS, CDR2 YFSETQ. Trimming cost V 6 bases and J 9 bases; bases outside gene matches: 12. CDR3 length equals 15 residues.

This clone was counted a few times. The V call is TRBV10-3, the J call TRBJ2-7; 7 bases match TRBD1. The CDR3 runs to 15 residues. The trim removed 5 bases at V and 5 bases at J, leaving 12 bases unmatched. Germline V gene lookup returns CDR1 ENHRY and CDR2 SYGVKD. CDR3 in amino acids: CAISNRDSRANEQYF. The CDR3, as DNA: TGTGCCATCAGTAACCGGGACAGTAGAGCCAACGAGCAGTACTTC.

This chain links TRBV13 with TRBJ2-1; 14 bases match TRBD2. Germline CDR1 PRHDT, CDR2 FYEKMQ (reference sequence). V was pared by 5 bases and J by 8 bases, with 17 bases of the junction left unmatched. This CDR3 contains 19 residues. The chain's CDR3 is CASSVTHRTSGRSFYEQFF. Written as DNA, the CDR3 is TGTGCCAGCAGCGTCACCCACCGGACTAGCGGGAGGTCGTTTTATGAGCAGTTCTTC.

This chain joins TRBV5-1 and TRBJ1-1, with D hard to call. The CDR3 length is 13 residues. The germline V gene encodes CDR1 SGHRS and CDR2 YFSETQ. V lost 4 bases and J 3 bases, leaving 10 bases between the germline ends. The CDR3 loop reads CASSGSGYTEAFF. Here the CDR3 DNA reads TGCGCCAGCAGCGGTTCGGGTTACACTGAAGCTTTCTTT.

The chain uses TRBV7-2 and TRBJ1-2; D is possibly TRBD1 (6 bases). The CDR3 spans 14 residues. V lost 5 bases and J 7 bases, leaving 17 bases between the germline ends. Germline-derived CDR1 and CDR2 are SGHTA and FQGNSA. Here the CDR3 DNA reads TGTGCCAGCAGCCGAGGCGGGACAATTCGTGGCTACACCTTC. Amino acid sequence: CASSRGGTIRGYTF.

The chain is built from TRBV19 and TRBJ1-1; 9 nucleotides align to TRBD1. Germline CDR1 LNHDA, CDR2 SQIVND (reference sequence). The V and J ends lost 7 bases and 1 base, in that order; junction bases with no gene match: 4. CDR3 length: 14 residues. The CDR3 region has the DNA TGTGCCAGTACCCCGGACAGGGGGAACACTGAAGCTTTCTTT. Its translation is CASTPDRGNTEAFF.

The gene calls are TRBV7-8 and TRBJ2-3, with 9 nucleotides matching TRBD1. The CDR3 has 13 amino acids. The V gene's germline CDR1 is SGHVS and CDR2 FQNEAQ. V trimming: 9 bases; J trimming: 3 bases; junction bases outside the gene matches: 4. CDR3 bases: TGTGCCAGTGGGGGACAGGGAACAGATACGCAGTATTTT. Its translation is CASGGQGTDTQYF. Complete variable domain (other parts from reference TRBV7-8 and TRBJ2-3): GAGVSQSPRYKVAKRGQDVALRCDPISGHVSLFWYQQALGQGPEFLTYFQNEAQLDKSGLPSDRFFAERPEGSVSTLKIQRTQQEDSAVYLCASGGQGTDTQYFGPGTRLTVL.

The CDR3 bases are TGTGCCAGCAGCCAAGATCGGAGCAACATTCAGTACTTC. Protein sequence: CASSQDRSNIQYF. The chain uses TRBV4-2 and TRBJ2-4; D is unclear. Trimming stripped 0 bases from V and 7 bases from J, with 7 bases between. Germline CDR1 LGHNA, CDR2 YNFKEQ. The CDR3 contains 13 residues.

This clone was recorded only once. The chain has TRBV27 and TRBJ1-5; weak D call: TRBD1 (5 bases). Germline V gene data show CDR1 as MNHEY and CDR2 as SMNVEV (reference sequence). The CDR3 consists of 13 residues. V lost 4 bases to trimming and J lost 2 bases, with 6 bases between them. The CDR3 loop is CASSSRGNQPQHF. The CDR3 region has the DNA TGTGCCAGCAGTTCCAGGGGCAATCAGCCCCAGCATTTT.

The chain is built from TRBV6-4 and TRBJ1-4; tentative D call: TRBD1 (5 bases). V was clipped by 4 bases and J by 8 bases, with 14 bases between them. The CDR3 runs to 14 residues. In germline, CDR1 is MRHNA, CDR2 SNTAGT. This CDR3 reads CASSGKGTTEKLFF. CDR3 coding DNA: TGTGCCAGCAGTGGGAAAGGGACGACCGAAAAACTGTTTTTT.

Only a few counts were recorded for this clone. The chain carries TRBV6-5 and TRBJ2-1; 7 bases line up with TRBD2. Per germline, CDR1 MNHEY and CDR2 SVGAGI. The trim removed 4 bases at V and 10 bases at J, leaving 7 bases unmatched. This CDR3 is 13 amino acids long. In DNA form, the CDR3 reads TGTGCCAGCAGTTCCCAACTAGCGAACGAGCAGTTCTTC. Residues: CASSSQLANEQFF.

This chain uses TRBV10-3 with TRBJ2-3; D perhaps matches TRBD2 (5 bases). V lost 5 bases to trimming and J lost 0 bases, with 9 bases between them. The germline V gene encodes CDR1 ENHRY and CDR2 SYGVKD. The CDR3 is made up of 14 amino acids. The CDR3 bases are TGTGCCATCAGTTCACGCGGGAGCACAGATACGCAGTATTTT. Its translation: CAISSRGSTDTQYF.

The gene calls are TRBV4-2 and TRBJ2-2, with 8 bases aligning to TRBD2. The J segment lost 7 bases and the V segment lost 4 bases, leaving 2 bases of the junction unmatched. Germline assignment: CDR1 LGHNA and CDR2 YNFKEQ. The CDR3 loop spans 13 amino acids. CDR3: CASSPRGGGELFF. The CDR3 coding sequence is TGTGCCAGCAGCCCCCGGGGGGGCGGGGAGCTGTTTTTT.

This clone was seen once. This chain uses TRBV7-9 with TRBJ2-3; D unresolved. The CDR3 covers 15 residues. Germline CDR1 reads SEHNR; CDR2 reads FQNEAQ (reference sequence). V lost 5 bases and J lost 2, with 14 bases in between. CDR3 protein: CASSGLPGPTDTQYF. CDR3 in DNA: TGTGCCAGCAGCGGGCTCCCGGGTCCCACAGATACGCAGTATTTT.

V and J are TRBV15 and TRBJ2-7, with D perhaps TRBD2 (5 bases). Germline CDR1 is LNHNV and CDR2 is YYDKDF (reference sequence). V lost 1 base and J 2 bases, leaving 9 bases between the germline ends. This CDR3 has 14 amino acids. The CDR3 bases are TGTGCCACCAGCAGAGTCCGGACTCCCTACGAGCAGTACTTC. Translating it yields CATSRVRTPYEQYF.

The rearrangement uses TRBV5-1 and TRBJ1-4, with TRBD1 identical over 7 bases. The CDR3 sequence is 14 residues long. Unmatched junction bases numbered 7, after V lost 4 bases and J lost 7 bases. CDR1 and CDR2 from the germline V gene are SGHRS and YFSETQ. As DNA, the CDR3 is TGCGCCAGCAGCCTGACAGGGATTAGTGAAAAACTGTTTTTT. Translated, it gives CASSLTGISEKLFF.

The chain's CDR3 is CASSLGLQETQYF. The CDR3 nucleotides are TGTGCCAGCAGCTTGGGCCTACAAGAGACCCAGTACTTC. This chain uses TRBV11-3 with TRBJ2-5; no clear D gene. This CDR3 spans 13 amino acids. The V end lost 3 bases, the J end lost 2 bases, and 7 bases lay between the germline ends. The V gene's germline CDR1 is SGHNT and CDR2 YENEEA.

The CDR3 spells CSAPQDGSSGANVLTF. In DNA, the CDR3 is TGCAGCGCTCCACAAGACGGTAGCTCTGGGGCCAACGTCCTGACTTTC. V usage is TRBV29-1 and J usage is TRBJ2-6; D ambiguous. The V end lost 7 bases, the J end lost 0 bases, and 16 bases lay between the germline ends. The CDR3 consists of 16 residues. Germline V gene sequence: CDR1 SQVTM, CDR2 ANQGSEA.